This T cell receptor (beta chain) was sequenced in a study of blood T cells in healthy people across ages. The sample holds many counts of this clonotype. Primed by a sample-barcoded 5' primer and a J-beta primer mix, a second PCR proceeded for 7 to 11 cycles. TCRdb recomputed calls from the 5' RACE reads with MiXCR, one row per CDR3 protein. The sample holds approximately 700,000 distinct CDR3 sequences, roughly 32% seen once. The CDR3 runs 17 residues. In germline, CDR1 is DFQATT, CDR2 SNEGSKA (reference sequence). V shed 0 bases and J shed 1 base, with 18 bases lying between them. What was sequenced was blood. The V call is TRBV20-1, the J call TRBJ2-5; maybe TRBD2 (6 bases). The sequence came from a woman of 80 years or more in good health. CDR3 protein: CSARDRRRGILQETQYF. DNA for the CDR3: TGCAGTGCTAGAGATCGGAGGCGGGGAATCCTCCAAGAGACCCAGTACTTC.